The rows below give T cell receptor beta chains drawn from one sample of a study of OX40 agonist ivuxolimab in advanced cancers. Assay: immunoSEQ multiplex PCR; the TCRdb copy retains only in-frame clones and omits some. This sample carries almost 90,000 clones, around 90% of them seen once, and the ten largest clones take approximately 0.7%. The sample here was CD4+ or CD8+ T cells sorted from blood, taken in a trial of the OX40 agonist ivuxolimab. These receptors originate from an adult with an advanced solid tumor such as melanoma, head and neck, liver or kidney cancer. CDR3s include the opening cysteine and the closing phenylalanine or tryptophan. Each record gives: V gene, J gene, D gene, clone size, CDR3 DNA, CDR3 protein. The D gene is left open where the match is weak. Part of the rows lack a size; the others show once, few, many or a class for expanded clones.

TRBV20-1	TRBJ2-5	NA	NA	TGCAGTGCTAGAGATAAAGAGACCCAGTACTTC	CSARDKETQYF
TRBV28	TRBJ1-2	TRBD1	NA	TGTGCCAGCAGAAGACCGGGACAGCCCCTTAGAGGGTATGGCTACACCTTC	CASRRPGQPLRGYGYTF
TRBV2	TRBJ1-5	NA	few	TGTGCCAGCAGAGACGATAGCAATCAGCCCCAGCATTTT	CASRDDSNQPQHF
TRBV6-5	TRBJ2-3	NA	NA	TGTGCCAGCAGATCCTGGGCAGATACGCAGTATTTT	CASRSWADTQYF
TRBV7-2	TRBJ2-7	TRBD1	NA	TGTGCCAGCAGCTTGTTGGGGGACAGGGCATACGAGCAGTACTTC	CASSLLGDRAYEQYF
TRBV10-3	TRBJ2-3	NA	NA	TGTGCCATCAGTGAGTCGATTTCTAGCACAGATACGCAGTATTTT	CAISESISSTDTQYF
TRBV4-3	TRBJ1-1	NA	NA	TGCGCCAGCAGCCAAGAGGTCTGGACTGAAGCTTTCTTT	CASSQEVWTEAFF
TRBV5-1	TRBJ2-3	TRBD2	NA	TGCGCCAGCAGCACTGGACTAGCGGGGGTTAGGGATACGCAGTATTTT	CASSTGLAGVRDTQYF
TRBV9	TRBJ2-2	TRBD1	NA	TGTGCCAGCAGCGCCGGACAGGTAGTATACACCGGGGAGCTGTTTTTT	CASSAGQVVYTGELFF
TRBV5-8	TRBJ2-7	NA	few	TGTGCCAGCAGCTTGCACAGACCCACAAGGTACGAGCAGTACTTC	CASSLHRPTRYEQYF
TRBV28	TRBJ1-2	NA	NA	TGTGCCAGCAGTGCCTCCGGGACTCCCTCACTAATCTATGGCTACACCTTC	CASSASGTPSLIYGYTF
TRBV12-1	TRBJ1-5	NA	NA	TGTGCCAGCAGCTTATCAAACCGGGGATTAAGTCAGCCCCAGCATTTT	CASSLSNRGLSQPQHF
TRBV2	TRBJ1-5	TRBD1	once	TGTGCCAGCAGAGACAGGGTAAAAGATCAGCCCCAGCATTTT	CASRDRVKDQPQHF